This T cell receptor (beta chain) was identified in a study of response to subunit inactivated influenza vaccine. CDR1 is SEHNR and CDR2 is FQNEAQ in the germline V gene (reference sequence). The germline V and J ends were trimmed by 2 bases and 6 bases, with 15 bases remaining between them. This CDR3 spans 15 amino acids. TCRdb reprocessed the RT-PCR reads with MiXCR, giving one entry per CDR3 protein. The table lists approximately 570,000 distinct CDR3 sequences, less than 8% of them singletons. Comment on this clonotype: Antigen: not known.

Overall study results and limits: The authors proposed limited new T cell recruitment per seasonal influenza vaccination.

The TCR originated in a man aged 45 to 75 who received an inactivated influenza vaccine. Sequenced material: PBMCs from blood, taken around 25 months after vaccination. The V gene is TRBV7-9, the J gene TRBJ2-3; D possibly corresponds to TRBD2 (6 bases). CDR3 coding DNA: TGTGCCAGCAGCTTATCGAGGCGGGACGGGGATACGCAGTATTTT. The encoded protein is CASSLSRRDGDTQYF.